This T cell receptor beta chain was documented in a study of CD8+CD57+ T cells in acquired aplastic anemia. About the research overall: On average, sorted CD4+ and CD8+ cells gave about 2.9 ug of DNA.

Details on this clonotype: A much larger clone sits a single nucleotide away, making a read error possible.

It was patients with CD8+CD57+ cell expansion by flow cytometry who were chosen for sequencing. The ends were cut back, 5 bases at V and 5 bases at J, with 19 bases in the middle. From germline, CDR1 is SGHTA and CDR2 FQGNSA. There are 15 residues in the CDR3. It was genomic DNA that served as the template for profiling TCR beta VDJ and CDR3. MiXCR, applied by TCRdb to the reads, yields one record per CDR3 protein. The data hold hundreds of thousands of distinct CDR3 sequences, with under 40% observed a single time. The J gene is TRBJ2-7, the V gene TRBV7-2, with TRBD1 as a possible D gene (6 bases). This TCR derives from a human donor with aplastic anemia. The sequencing input was sorted CD4+, CD8+, or CD8+CD57+ T cells (not recorded which) from PBMCs. CDR3 sequence: CASSPTRDKGHEQYF. The CDR3 region has the DNA TGTGCCAGCAGCCCTACCCGGGACAAGGGCCACGAGCAGTACTTC.